This T cell receptor beta chain comes out of a study of tumor-infiltrating lymphocytes in primary liver carcinoma. Germline CDR1 is DFQATT and CDR2 is SNEGSKA (reference sequence). The CDR3 sequence is 14 residues long. The ends lost 3 bases at V and 11 bases at J; junction bases unmatched: 7. Co-extracting RNA and DNA was done with roughly 17-34 mg of unsorted bulk tissue as input. As to this clonotype: The conserved final phenylalanine or tryptophan is absent from the CDR3, which likely points to a read error.

TCR beta cDNA was reverse-transcribed from 450 to 500 ng of total RNA. The reaction used a constant-region primer and ProtoScript II reverse transcriptase. The TCR beta library was amplified through three nested multiplex PCR rounds in a modified ARM-PCR procedure. Each of the first two PCR rounds ran approximately 11 cycles with TRBV1-TRBV30 forward and C-beta reverse primers. TCRdb itself ran the multiplex PCR reads through MiXCR, one entry per CDR3 protein. The sample contains 90,000 to 100,000 distinct CDR3 sequences, roughly 69% of which appear only once. V usage is TRBV20-1 and J usage is TRBJ2-1; 13 positions agree with TRBD2. This receptor was identified in a woman aged 55-70 years with primary liver carcinoma and hepatitis B virus infection. Sample: liver tumor tissue from sampling region 5. Subset: tumor region T5, tumor centre. The CDR3 DNA is TGCAGTGCTAGTCCGGGACTAGCGGGAAACCAGCAGTTCGTC. Its translation is CSASPGLAGNQQFV.